This TCR beta chain was captured in a study of blood T cell repertoires in COVID-19. At the level of the study: T cells, B-cell-depleted T cells, or PBMCs provided the cDNA or gDNA that served as material.

The assay was immunoSEQ multiplex PCR, and TCRdb's table has in-frame clones only and misses some. In the table there are roughly 230,000 clones, approximately 88% of which are singletons. The V and J ends lost 1 base and 4 bases respectively, with 10 bases between them. CDR1 and CDR2 (germline): LGHNA, YNFKEQ. This CDR3 is built from 14 residues. The sequencing input was peripheral blood. This TCR was sampled from a man in his forties with acute or convalescent COVID-19. The rearrangement uses TRBV4-2 and TRBJ1-2; no firm D call. CDR3 region: CASSQGQAGYGYTF. CDR3 sequence (DNA): TGTGCCAGCAGCCAAGGGCAGGCCGGCTATGGCTACACCTTC.